This T cell receptor (beta chain) was identified in a study of T cells in Graves' hyperthyroidism and ophthalmopathy. Amplification of TCR beta CDR3 regions used RNA as the template. During a first-round RT-PCR of the TCR CDR3, the HTBI primer set was used. TCRdb analysed the multiplex PCR reads with MiXCR anew, one entry per CDR3 protein. The sample yields 250,000 or so distinct CDR3 sequences, more than 12% seen once. The CDR3 runs 15 residues. Per germline, CDR1 KGHDR and CDR2 SFDVKD. After removal of 6 bases from V and 9 bases from J, the junction contained 9 bases not matched to a gene. This clonotype was picked up many times.

The specimen was blood. This TCR was sampled from a woman between 40 and 50 years old with Graves' hyperthyroidism that later progressed to Graves' ophthalmopathy. The V call is TRBV24-1, the J call TRBJ2-6; TRBD1 agrees at 8 bases. The CDR3 reads CATSRTGTQSNVLTF. The CDR3 DNA reads TGTGCCACCAGTCGGACAGGGACTCAGAGCAACGTCCTGACTTTC.